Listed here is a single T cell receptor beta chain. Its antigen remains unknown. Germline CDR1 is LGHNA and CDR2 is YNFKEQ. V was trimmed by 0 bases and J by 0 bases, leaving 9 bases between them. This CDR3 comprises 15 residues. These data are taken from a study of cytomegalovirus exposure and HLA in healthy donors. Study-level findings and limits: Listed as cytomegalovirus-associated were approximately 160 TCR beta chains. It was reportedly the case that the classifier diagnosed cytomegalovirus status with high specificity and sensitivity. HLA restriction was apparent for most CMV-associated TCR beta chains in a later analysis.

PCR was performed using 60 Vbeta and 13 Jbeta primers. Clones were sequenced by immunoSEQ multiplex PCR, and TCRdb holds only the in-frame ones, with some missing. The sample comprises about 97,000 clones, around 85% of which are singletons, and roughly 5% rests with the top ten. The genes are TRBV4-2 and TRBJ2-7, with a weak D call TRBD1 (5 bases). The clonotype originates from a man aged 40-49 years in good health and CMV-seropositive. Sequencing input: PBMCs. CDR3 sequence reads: CASSQESTGSYEQYF. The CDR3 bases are TGTGCCAGCAGCCAAGAATCCACAGGCTCCTACGAGCAGTACTTC.